A single sample is the source of the 3 T cell receptor beta chains below, sequenced in a study of technical replicates of blood from a handful of donors (dated by TCRdb to the late 2010s). Library preparation employed the immunoSEQ multiplex PCR assay. What TCRdb holds here is the immuneACCESS table cut down to in-frame rearrangements. Part of the clones is not present; checked against another copy, under half of the missing clones reflect an unresolved V gene, and the others are unexplained. The sample profile shows approximately 79,000 clones; around 97% of them were found once. Approximately 0.18% of the sample rests with the top ten. The sample comprised T cells isolated from PBMCs. These receptors were taken from a human donor in good health.

This sequence joins TRBV28 and TRBJ2-2; 11 bases map to TRBD1. Germline V CDR1 and CDR2: MDHEN, SYDVKM. After removal of 11 bases from V and 5 bases from J, the junction contained 16 bases not matched to a gene. The CDR3 extends over 17 amino acids. The DNA for the CDR3 is TGTGCCGGCGCCGGACAGGGGGCTTCGGTTGGTACCGGGGAGCTGTTTTTT. It is translated as CAGAGQGASVGTGELFF.

V and J are TRBV30 and TRBJ2-3; D not certain. Germline values: CDR1 GTSNPN, CDR2 SVGIG (reference sequence). The CDR3 is 12 amino acids. Trimming took 2 bases from V and 4 from J, leaving 7 bases between them. The CDR3 bases are TGTGCCTGGAGTACGAGCGCAGATACGCAGTATTTT. This translates into CAWSTSADTQYF.

This clone was detected once. The J gene is TRBJ1-2, the V gene TRBV4-2; possible D gene TRBD1, 6 bases. The V gene's germline CDR1 is LGHNA and CDR2 YNFKEQ. The germline V and J ends were trimmed by 4 bases and 6 bases, with 21 bases remaining between them. There are 16 residues in the CDR3. CDR3 loop: CASSLPHRAEANGYTF. The CDR3 region has the DNA TGTGCCAGCAGCCTTCCTCACAGGGCCGAGGCGAATGGCTACACCTTC.